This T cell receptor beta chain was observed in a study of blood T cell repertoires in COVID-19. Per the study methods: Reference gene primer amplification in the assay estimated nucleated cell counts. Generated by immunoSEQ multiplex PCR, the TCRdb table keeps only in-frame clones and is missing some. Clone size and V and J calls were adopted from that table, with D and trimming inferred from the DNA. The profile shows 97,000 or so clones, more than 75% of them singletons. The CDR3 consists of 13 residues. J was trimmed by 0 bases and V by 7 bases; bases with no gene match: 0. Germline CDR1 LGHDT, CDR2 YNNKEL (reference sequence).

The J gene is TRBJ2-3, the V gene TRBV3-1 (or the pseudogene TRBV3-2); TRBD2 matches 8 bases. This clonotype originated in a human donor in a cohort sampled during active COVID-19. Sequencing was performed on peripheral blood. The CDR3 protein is CASKRGSTDTQYF. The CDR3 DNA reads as TGTGCCAGCAAGCGGGGGAGCACAGATACGCAGTATTTT.